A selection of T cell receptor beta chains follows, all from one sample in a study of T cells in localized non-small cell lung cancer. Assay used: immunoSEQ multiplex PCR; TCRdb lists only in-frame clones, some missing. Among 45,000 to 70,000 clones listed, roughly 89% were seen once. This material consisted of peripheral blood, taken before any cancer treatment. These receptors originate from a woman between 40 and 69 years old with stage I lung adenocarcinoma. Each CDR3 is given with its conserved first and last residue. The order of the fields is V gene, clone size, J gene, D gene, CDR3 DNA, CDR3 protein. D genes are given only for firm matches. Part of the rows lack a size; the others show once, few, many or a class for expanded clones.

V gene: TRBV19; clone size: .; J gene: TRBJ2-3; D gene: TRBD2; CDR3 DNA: TGTGCCAGTAGTATAGGGACTAGCGGTAGCACAGATACGCAGTATTTT; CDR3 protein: CASSIGTSGSTDTQYF
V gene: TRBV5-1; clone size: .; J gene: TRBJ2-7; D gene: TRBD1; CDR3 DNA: TGCGCCAGCAGCTTGGCCGGGACAGGGGGCGGTGAGCAGTACTTC; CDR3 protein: CASSLAGTGGGEQYF
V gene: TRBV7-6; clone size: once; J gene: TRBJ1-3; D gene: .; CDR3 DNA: TGTGCCAGCAGCTTAGTGAGAGGGGGAGGAAACACCATATATTTT; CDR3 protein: CASSLVRGGGNTIYF
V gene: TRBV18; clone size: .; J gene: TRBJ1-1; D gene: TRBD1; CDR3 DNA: TGTGCCAGCTCACCCTTTGGGACAGGGGGCGGCACTGAAGCTTTCTTT; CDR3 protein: CASSPFGTGGGTEAFF
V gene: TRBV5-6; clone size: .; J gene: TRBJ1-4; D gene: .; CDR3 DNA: TGTGCCAGCAGCAATCAAAACGGTGCAACTAATGAAAAACTGTTTTTT; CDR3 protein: CASSNQNGATNEKLFF
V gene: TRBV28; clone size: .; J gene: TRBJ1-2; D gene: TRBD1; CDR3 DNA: TGTGCCAGCAGCCTCGGGACAGTTACTCGTGGCTACACCTTC; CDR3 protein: CASSLGTVTRGYTF
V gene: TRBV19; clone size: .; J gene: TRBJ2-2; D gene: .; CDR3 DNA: TGTGCCAGTAGTATAAACGCGTACACCGGGGAGCTGTTTTTT; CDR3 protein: CASSINAYTGELFF
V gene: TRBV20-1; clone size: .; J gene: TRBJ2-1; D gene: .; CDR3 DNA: TGCAGTGCTAGAGGGGTCTCTGAGCAGTTCTTC; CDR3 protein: CSARGVSEQFF
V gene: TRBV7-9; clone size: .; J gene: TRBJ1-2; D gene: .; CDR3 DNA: TGTGCCAGCAGCTTAGCCAGAGACTATGGCTACACCTTC; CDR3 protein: CASSLARDYGYTF
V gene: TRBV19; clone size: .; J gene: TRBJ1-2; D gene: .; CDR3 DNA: TGTGCCAGTAGTATTTTGGGAGGCTATGGCTACACCTTC; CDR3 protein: CASSILGGYGYTF
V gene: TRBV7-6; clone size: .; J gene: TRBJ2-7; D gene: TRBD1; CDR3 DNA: TGTGCCAGCAGCTTAGTGCCGACAGGGAGTTACCTCCCTTACGAGCAGTACTTC; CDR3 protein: CASSLVPTGSYLPYEQYF
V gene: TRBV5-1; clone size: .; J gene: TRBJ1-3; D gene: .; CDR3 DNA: TGCGCCAGCATGCCGGCCCAAATGCGGAACACCATATATTTT; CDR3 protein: CASMPAQMRNTIYF
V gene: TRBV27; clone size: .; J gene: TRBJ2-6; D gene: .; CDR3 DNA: TGTGCCAGCAGAACCACAGGGACCTCTGGGGCCAACGTCCTGACTTTC; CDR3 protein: CASRTTGTSGANVLTF
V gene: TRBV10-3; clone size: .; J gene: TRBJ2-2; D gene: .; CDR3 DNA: TGTGCCATCAGCCTAGAGATCGGGGAGCTGTTTTTT; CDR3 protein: CAISLEIGELFF
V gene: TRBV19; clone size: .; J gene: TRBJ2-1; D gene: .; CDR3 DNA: TGTGCCAGTAGCCAAGGACGGACCAATGAGCAGTTCTTC; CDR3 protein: CASSQGRTNEQFF
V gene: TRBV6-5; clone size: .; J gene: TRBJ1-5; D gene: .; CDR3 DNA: TGTGCCAGCAGTTACTCGGGCAATCATCAGCCCCAGCATTTT; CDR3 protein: CASSYSGNHQPQHF
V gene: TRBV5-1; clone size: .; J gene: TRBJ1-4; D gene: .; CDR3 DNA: TGCGCCAGCAGCTTCAGGGACCCAGGAACTAATGAAAAACTGTTTTTT; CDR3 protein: CASSFRDPGTNEKLFF
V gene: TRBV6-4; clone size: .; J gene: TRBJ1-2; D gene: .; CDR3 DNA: TGTGCCAGCAGGCCCCTCCCGGGTAGCTATGGCTACACCTTC; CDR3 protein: CASRPLPGSYGYTF
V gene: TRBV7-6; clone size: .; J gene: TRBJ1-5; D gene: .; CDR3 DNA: TGTGCCAGCAGCTTCACGGACTCTCAGCCCCAGCATTTT; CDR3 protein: CASSFTDSQPQHF
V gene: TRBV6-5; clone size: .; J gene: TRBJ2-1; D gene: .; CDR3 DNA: TGTGCCAGCAGTTTATCGCGCTACAATGAGCAGTTCTTC; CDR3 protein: CASSLSRYNEQFF
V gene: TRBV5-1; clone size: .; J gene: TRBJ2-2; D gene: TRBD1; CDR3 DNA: TGCGCCAGCAGCTCCGACAGGGTTACCGGGGAGCTGTTTTTT; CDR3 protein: CASSSDRVTGELFF
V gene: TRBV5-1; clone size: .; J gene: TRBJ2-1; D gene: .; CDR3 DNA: TGCGCCAGCAGCTTGGATCCCCCCTACAATGAGCAGTTCTTC; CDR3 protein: CASSLDPPYNEQFF
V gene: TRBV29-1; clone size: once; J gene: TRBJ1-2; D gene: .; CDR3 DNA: TGCAGCGTTGAAGAATCAAACTATGGCTACACCTTC; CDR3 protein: CSVEESNYGYTF
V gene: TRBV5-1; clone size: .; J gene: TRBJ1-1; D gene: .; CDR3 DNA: TGCGCCAGCAGCCCAAGACAGTCGAACACTGAAGCTTTCTTT; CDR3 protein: CASSPRQSNTEAFF
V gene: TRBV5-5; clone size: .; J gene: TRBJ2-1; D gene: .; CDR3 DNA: TGTGCCAGCAGCTTGAGTAAGCGTTACAATGAGCAGTTCTTC; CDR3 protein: CASSLSKRYNEQFF
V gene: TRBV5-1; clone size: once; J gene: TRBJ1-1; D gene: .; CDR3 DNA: TGCGCCAGCAGCCCCTTCGGCGGTAACACTGAAGCTTTCTTT; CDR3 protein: CASSPFGGNTEAFF
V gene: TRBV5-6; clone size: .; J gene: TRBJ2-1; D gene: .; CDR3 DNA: TGTGCCAGCAGCTATCTCGACATGGATGAGCAGTTCTTC; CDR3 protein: CASSYLDMDEQFF
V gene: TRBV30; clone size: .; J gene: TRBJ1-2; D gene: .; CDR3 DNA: TGTGCCTGTGCCCCTCAGGTGGGCTATGGCTACACCTTC; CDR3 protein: CACAPQVGYGYTF
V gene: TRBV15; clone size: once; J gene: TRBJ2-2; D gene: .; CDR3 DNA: TGTGCCACCAGCAGAGACACCGGGGAGCTGTTTTTT; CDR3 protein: CATSRDTGELFF
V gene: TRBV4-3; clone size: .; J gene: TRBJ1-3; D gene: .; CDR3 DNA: TGCGCCAGCAGCCGTCTCCCTGAGGACACCATATATTTT; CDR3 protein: CASSRLPEDTIYF
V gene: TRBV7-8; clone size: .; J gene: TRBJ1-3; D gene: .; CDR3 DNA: TGTGCCAGCAGCTTATCCTCGACGGTCTCTGGAAACACCATATATTTT; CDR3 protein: CASSLSSTVSGNTIYF
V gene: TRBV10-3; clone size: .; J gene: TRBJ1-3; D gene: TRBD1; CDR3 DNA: TGTGCCATCAGAGACAGGGGTGGAAACACCATATATTTT; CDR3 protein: CAIRDRGGNTIYF
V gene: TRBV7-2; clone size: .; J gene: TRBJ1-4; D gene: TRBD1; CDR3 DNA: TGTGCCAGCAGCTTAATAGGGGGCAGGGCTTATGAAAAACTGTTTTTT; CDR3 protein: CASSLIGGRAYEKLFF
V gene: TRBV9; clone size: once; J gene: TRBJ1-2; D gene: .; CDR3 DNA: TGTGCCAGCAGCCATAGGGCAAACCCGTATGGCTACACCTTC; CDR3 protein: CASSHRANPYGYTF
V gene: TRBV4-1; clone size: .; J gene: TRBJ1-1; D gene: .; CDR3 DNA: TGCGCCAGCAGCCAAGATACAGGTTTTAAAGCTTTCTTT; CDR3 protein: CASSQDTGFKAFF
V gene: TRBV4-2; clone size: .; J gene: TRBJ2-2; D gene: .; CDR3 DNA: TGTGCCAGCCGGGCGGTTGGACGTAACACCGGGGAGCTGTTTTTT; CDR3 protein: CASRAVGRNTGELFF
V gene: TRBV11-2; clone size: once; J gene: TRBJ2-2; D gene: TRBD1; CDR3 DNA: TGTGCCAGCAGCTACAGGGGCGGAACCGGGGAGCTGTTTTTT; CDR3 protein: CASSYRGGTGELFF
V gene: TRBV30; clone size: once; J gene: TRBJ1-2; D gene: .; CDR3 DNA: TGTGCCTGGACCACTTACAGGGAACGGAATGGCTACACCTTC; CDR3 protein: CAWTTYRERNGYTF
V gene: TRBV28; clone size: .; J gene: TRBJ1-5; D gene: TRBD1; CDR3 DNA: TGTGCCAGCAGCGACAGGGGAAATCAGCCCCAGCATTTT; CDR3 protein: CASSDRGNQPQHF
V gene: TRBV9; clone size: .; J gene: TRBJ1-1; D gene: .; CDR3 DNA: TGTGCCAGCACCGGTGGAATCATGGACACTGAAGCTTTCTTT; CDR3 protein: CASTGGIMDTEAFF
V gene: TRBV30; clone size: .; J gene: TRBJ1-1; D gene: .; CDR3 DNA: TGTGCCTGGAAGGGGAACCTGAACACTGAAGCTTTCTTT; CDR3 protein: CAWKGNLNTEAFF